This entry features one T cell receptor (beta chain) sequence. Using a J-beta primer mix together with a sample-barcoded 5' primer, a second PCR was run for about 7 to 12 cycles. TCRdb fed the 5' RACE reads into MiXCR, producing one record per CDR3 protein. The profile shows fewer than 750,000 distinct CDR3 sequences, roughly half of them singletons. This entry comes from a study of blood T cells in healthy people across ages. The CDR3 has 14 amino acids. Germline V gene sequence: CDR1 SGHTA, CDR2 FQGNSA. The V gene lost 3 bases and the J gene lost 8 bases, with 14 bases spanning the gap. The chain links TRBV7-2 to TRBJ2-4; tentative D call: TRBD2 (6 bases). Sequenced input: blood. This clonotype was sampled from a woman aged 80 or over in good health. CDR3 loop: CASSLFMGEDIQYF. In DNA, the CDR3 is TGTGCCAGCAGCTTGTTCATGGGGGAGGACATTCAGTACTTC. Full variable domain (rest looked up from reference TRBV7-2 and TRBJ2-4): GAGVSQSPSNKVTEKGKDVELRCDPISGHTALYWYRQSLGQGLEFLIYFQGNSAPDKSGLPSDRFSAERTGGSVSTLTIQRTQQEDSAVYLCASSLFMGEDIQYFGAGTRLSVL.